These 21 T cell receptor beta chains share one sample of origin, sequenced in a study of T cells after posttransplantation cyclophosphamide. Measured with immunoSEQ multiplex PCR; TCRdb has only the in-frame clones, and not every one. Of 20,000 to 25,000 clones listed, roughly 88% are singletons. Sequencing was done on a sample of PBMCs. All receptors come from a woman aged 60-75 years with a blood cancer, CMV-positive, and with a related stem cell donor.

CDR3 in amino acids: CASSLQGNGYTF. CDR3 in DNA: TGTGCCAGCAGCTTACAGGGGAATGGCTACACCTTC. This chain links TRBV7-2 with TRBJ1-2, with D possibly matching TRBD1 (6 bases). CDR1 SGHTA and CDR2 FQGNSA come from the germline V gene. V dropped 2 bases and J dropped 6 bases, with 7 bases sitting between them. The CDR3 contains 12 residues.

The chain employs TRBV11-2 and TRBJ1-1; 7 bases are a match to TRBD1. Germline assignment: CDR1 SGHAT and CDR2 FQNNGV. Trimming removed 3 bases from V and 1 base from J; junction bases left unmatched: 2. CDR3 length: 14 residues. The CDR3: CASSFDRANTEAFF. In DNA form, the CDR3 reads TGTGCCAGCAGCTTTGACAGGGCGAACACTGAAGCTTTCTTT.

The chain recombines TRBV6-1 with TRBJ2-5; D might be TRBD1 (6 bases). The DNA end is more similar to TRBJ2-7, so the J call may be wrong. This CDR3 is 13 amino acids long. Germline loops: CDR1 MNHNS, CDR2 SASEGT. This chain's CDR3 is CASSLGQPYEQYF. For the CDR3, the DNA is TGTGCCAGCAGCCTCGGACAGCCCTACGAGCAGTACTTC.

The rearrangement uses TRBV11-2 and TRBJ2-7, with 10 bases fitting TRBD2. Germline values: CDR1 SGHAT, CDR2 FQNNGV. V lost 1 base, J lost 1 base, and 7 bases stayed unmatched. The CDR3 is made up of 17 amino acids. The DNA of the CDR3 is TGTGCCAGCAGCTTAGTTTTTGGTAGCGGGGGGTCCTACGAGCAGTACTTC. It specifies CASSLVFGSGGSYEQYF.

The chain carries TRBV15 and TRBJ2-3, with D perhaps matching TRBD2 (6 bases). The germline V and J ends were trimmed by 3 bases and 5 bases, with 15 bases remaining between them. The germline V gene encodes CDR1 LNHNV and CDR2 YYDKDF (reference sequence). The CDR3 runs 15 residues. The CDR3 sequence: CATSRGGGGGDTQYF. The CDR3 bases are TGTGCCACCAGCAGGGGCGGTGGGGGAGGAGATACGCAGTATTTT.

This sequence joins TRBV6-5 and TRBJ2-1, with 7 positions matching TRBD2. The trim removed 6 bases at V and 7 bases at J, leaving 12 bases unmatched. There are 15 residues in the CDR3. Germline CDR1 is MNHEY and CDR2 is SVGAGI. The CDR3 protein is CASRKSGASGNEQFF. The CDR3, as DNA: TGTGCCAGCAGAAAAAGCGGGGCGTCGGGGAATGAGCAGTTCTTC.

This chain links TRBV4-1 with TRBJ1-5; a possible D gene is TRBD1 (5 bases). This CDR3 has 16 residues. The germline V gene encodes CDR1 MGHRA and CDR2 YSYEKL. Trimming stripped 2 bases from V and 1 base from J, with 12 bases between. CDR3 DNA sequence: TGCGCCAGCAGCCAAATAGGGGCTTTGAGCAATCAGCCCCAGCATTTT. This gives the protein CASSQIGALSNQPQHF.

This chain joins TRBV18 and TRBJ1-1; 8 bases map to TRBD1. In germline, CDR1 is KGHSH, CDR2 LQKENI. The CDR3 covers 15 residues. V trimming: 2 bases; J trimming: 5 bases; junction bases outside the gene matches: 7. This CDR3 reads CASSPGYGQGTEAFF. The CDR3 bases are TGTGCCAGCTCACCAGGGTACGGACAGGGAACTGAAGCTTTCTTT.

This clone has just a few counts. The J gene is TRBJ1-6, the V gene TRBV2, with 9 bases identical to TRBD1. This CDR3 comprises 15 residues. Germline V gene lookup returns CDR1 SNHLY and CDR2 FYNNEI. V was clipped by 2 bases and J by 9 bases; unmatched bases: 5. CDR3 loop: CASSETGGSGSPLHF. The DNA of the CDR3 is TGTGCCAGCAGTGAAACAGGGGGCTCTGGTTCACCCCTCCACTTT. The full variable domain, rest sourced from reference TRBV2 and TRBJ1-6, is EPEVTQTPSHQVTQMGQEVILRCVPISNHLYFYWYRQILGQKVEFLVSFYNNEISEKSEIFDDQFSVERPDGSNFTLKIRSTKLEDSAMYFCASSETGGSGSPLHFGNGTRLTVT.

This clone came up a few times. The chain carries TRBV30 and TRBJ2-7; 7 positions match TRBD2. The CDR3 runs to 13 residues. Germline V gene sequence: CDR1 GTSNPN, CDR2 SVGIG (reference sequence). The trim removed 3 bases at V and 10 bases at J, leaving 12 bases unmatched. For the CDR3, the DNA is TGTGCCTGGAGGGGACTATTCTATACGAGTCAGTACTTC. It encodes CAWRGLFYTSQYF.

J is TRBJ2-6 and V is TRBV5-1; TRBD1 might be the D (5 bases). Germline V lookup: CDR1 SGHRS, CDR2 YFSETQ. The CDR3 has 18 residues. V dropped 4 bases and J dropped 0 bases, with 17 bases sitting between them. The CDR3 nucleotides read TGCGCCAGCAGCCCAACATCGACAGCCCGCTCTGGGGCCAACGTCCTGACTTTC. This sequence encodes CASSPTSTARSGANVLTF.

The chain combines TRBV10-1 with TRBJ2-3, with D perhaps matching TRBD1 (5 bases). The germline V gene encodes CDR1 WNHNN and CDR2 SYGVQD (reference sequence). The CDR3 totals 11 residues. The germline V and J ends were trimmed by 7 bases and 6 bases, with 8 bases remaining between them. CDR3 protein: CASTSGDTQYF. The CDR3 DNA sequence: TGCGCCAGCACATCAGGGGATACGCAGTATTTT.

The chain joins TRBV11-2 to TRBJ2-2; no firm D call. Trimming removed 1 base from V and 4 bases from J, with 13 bases in between. Germline CDR1 reads SGHAT; CDR2 reads FQNNGV. The CDR3 has 16 amino acids. The CDR3 DNA is TGTGCCAGCAGCTTAGTTCCGTATACAAGCACCGGGGAGCTGTTTTTT. It encodes CASSLVPYTSTGELFF.

The CDR3 reads CASSEALRTGGSRLGTQYF. The CDR3, as DNA: TGTGCCAGCAGTGAAGCGCTTCGGACCGGAGGTTCTCGGTTAGGTACGCAGTATTTT. V gene TRBV2 combines with J gene TRBJ2-3; D might be TRBD2 (5 bases). The ends were cut back, 0 bases at V and 8 bases at J, with 27 bases in the middle. Germline CDR1 is SNHLY and CDR2 is FYNNEI. This CDR3 is built from 19 residues.

The chain has TRBV28 and TRBJ2-5; D unresolved. Germline V gene lookup returns CDR1 MDHEN and CDR2 SYDVKM. Trimming removed 3 bases from V and 0 bases from J, with 5 bases in between. This CDR3 is 13 amino acids long. The chain's CDR3 is CASSFSYQETQYF. CDR3 bases: TGTGCCAGCAGTTTTAGCTACCAAGAGACCCAGTACTTC.

This clone was recorded only once. V and J are TRBV30 and TRBJ1-1; TRBD1 matches at 7 bases. The CDR3 is 11 residues long. The germline CDR1 and CDR2 sequences are GTSNPN and SVGIG (reference sequence). With 7 bases clipped from V and 4 bases from J, the junction kept 3 bases outside the gene matches. The CDR3 coding sequence is TGTGCCTCCGACAGGGCCACTGAAGCTTTCTTT. As protein: CASDRATEAFF.

The chain is built from TRBV4-2 and TRBJ1-2, with D maybe TRBD1 (5 bases). The CDR3 sequence is 15 residues long. In germline, CDR1 is LGHNA, CDR2 YNFKEQ. Trimming removed 1 base from V and 7 bases from J, with 16 bases in between. CDR3: CASSQVGGVRSGYTF. In nucleotides, the CDR3 is TGTGCCAGCAGCCAAGTGGGGGGGGTTAGGTCTGGCTACACCTTC.

V and J are TRBV10-2 and TRBJ1-5; D is unresolved. V was shortened by 8 bases and J by 1 base, with 12 bases between the two germline ends. The CDR3 contains 14 residues. The V gene's germline CDR1 is WSHSY and CDR2 SAAADI. The CDR3 reads CASGQSGSNQPQHF. DNA for the CDR3: TGCGCCAGCGGGCAGTCGGGGAGCAATCAGCCCCAGCATTTT.

As to this clone: Other DNA variants within this sample encode the same CDR3. This sequence joins TRBV6-1 and TRBJ2-6; 9 bases map to TRBD1. This CDR3 comprises 15 residues. Germline lookup yields CDR1 MNHNS and CDR2 SASEGT. The V and J ends lost 9 bases and 1 base, in that order; junction bases with no gene match: 4. The CDR3, as DNA: TGTGCCAGTAGCGACAGGGGGTCTGGGGCCAACGTCCTGACTTTC. It codes for CASSDRGSGANVLTF.

This chain uses TRBV5-4 with TRBJ2-7; maybe TRBD2 (6 bases). CDR3 length: 14 residues. Trimming removed 0 bases from V and 2 bases from J, with 9 bases in between. Germline V gene data show CDR1 as SGHNT and CDR2 as YYREEE (reference sequence). CDR3 in DNA: TGTGCCAGCAGCTTGGCGGGAGCCACCTACGAGCAGTACTTC. Protein: CASSLAGATYEQYF.

The rearrangement joins TRBV5-1 to TRBJ1-1; no reliable D call. The CDR3 runs to 14 residues. V gave up 0 bases and J gave up 1 base, with 7 bases separating them. The germline V gene encodes CDR1 SGHRS and CDR2 YFSETQ. The CDR3 DNA follows: TGCGCCAGCAGCTTGGCTGTTTGGAACACTGAAGCTTTCTTT. As protein: CASSLAVWNTEAFF.